This T cell receptor (beta chain) was found in a study of T cell responses to AZD1222 COVID-19 vaccine. Study-wide results and caveats: Repertoire samples came only from after the peak T cell response.

Clones were read by immunoSEQ multiplex PCR, and TCRdb kept only the in-frame ones, dropping some. The sample has 120,000 or so clones, 88% seen once. As regards this clone: Its specificity is unknown.

CDR3 size: 14 residues. CDR1 is SGDLS and CDR2 is YYNGEE in the germline V gene. Deletions cut 0 bases from V and 7 bases from J, with 8 bases between. The TCR originated in an adult in good health. This rearrangement joins TRBV9 to TRBJ1-6; tentative D call: TRBD1 (5 bases). This specimen was peripheral blood, taken on day 0 of AZD1222 vaccination. CDR3 residues: CASSVEQGNSPLHF. The CDR3, as DNA: TGTGCCAGCAGCGTAGAGCAGGGCAATTCACCCCTCCACTTT.